This T cell receptor beta chain was obtained from a study of T cells in Graves' hyperthyroidism and ophthalmopathy. The source material, RNA transcripts, was used to amplify TCR beta CDR3 regions. HTBI primers were used for first-round RT-PCR of the TCR CDR3. TCRdb reprocessed the multiplex PCR reads with MiXCR, giving one entry per CDR3 protein. The table records about 550,000 distinct CDR3 sequences, roughly 20% of them present only once. Exclusion of patients followed from uncontrolled infection, other autoimmune disease, pregnancy or lactation. The V end was cut by 4 bases, the J end by 2 bases, with 11 bases between. This CDR3 region has 13 residues. Germline CDR1 is SQVTM and CDR2 is ANQGSEA. The study's findings and limits: Peripheral blood also featured most of the thyroid clonotypes expanded above 0.001.

With respect to this clonotype: Its specificity is not known.

Sequencing input: blood. The chain has TRBV29-1 and TRBJ1-2; D unclear. The receptor's source is a man between 18 and 35 years old with Graves' hyperthyroidism. The CDR3 region has the DNA TGCAGCGTTGTTCCGCGACCAAACTATGGCTACACCTTC. Its translation: CSVVPRPNYGYTF.